This T cell receptor (beta chain) emerged from a study of T cell responses to AZD1222 COVID-19 vaccine. The study, taken as a whole, reports: Just 5 to 7 people given AZD1222 tested seropositive at baseline. Clonal diversity may have been underestimated, and the donors were mostly white British, with more females than males. Reports indicate that nearly half of spike-specific TCRs are directed at unmutated variant regions. The CD4 TCRs associated with vaccination extended across spike and predominated at 160-218 and 743-854.

Here immunoSEQ multiplex PCR was the method, and the copy in TCRdb shows in-frame clones only, minus some. The sample carries about 200,000 clones, roughly 91% recorded once. Germline V CDR1 and CDR2: GTSNPN, SVGIG (reference sequence). The CDR3 is 14 residues long. V gave up 5 bases and J gave up 2 bases; unmatched junction bases: 3. As concerns this clone: No antigen is known for it.

The V gene is TRBV30, the J gene TRBJ1-3; 10 bases are shared with TRBD1. The input for sequencing was peripheral blood, taken on day 0 of MenACWY control vaccination. This TCR derives from an adult in good health. CDR3 region: CAWVGTGAGNTIYF. In nucleotides, the CDR3 is TGTGCCTGGGTTGGGACAGGGGCTGGAAACACCATATATTTT. Variable domain in full (rest from reference TRBV30 and TRBJ1-3): SQTIHQWPATLVQPVGSPLSLECTVEGTSNPNLYWYRQAAGRGLQLLFYSVGIGQISSEVPQNLSASRPQDRQFILSSKKLLLSDSGFYLCAWVGTGAGNTIYFGEGSWLTVV.